The next 24 T cell receptor beta chains were all read from a single sample in a study of OX40 agonist ivuxolimab in advanced cancers. Generated by immunoSEQ multiplex PCR, the TCRdb table keeps only in-frame clones and is missing some. Of tens of thousands of clones listed, roughly 87% are singletons. Sequenced here: CD4+ or CD8+ T cells sorted from blood, sampled in a trial of the OX40 agonist ivuxolimab. The receptors were gathered from an adult with an advanced solid tumor such as melanoma, head and neck, liver or kidney cancer.

The chain uses TRBV6-5 and TRBJ2-5, with 8 bases aligning to TRBD1. The V segment lost 6 bases and the J segment 5 bases; nucleotides outside the gene matches: 11. Germline lookup yields CDR1 MNHEY and CDR2 SVGAGI. The CDR3 extends over 15 amino acids. CDR3 sequence reads: CASRFDRGPPETQYF. CDR3 bases: TGTGCCAGCAGATTTGACAGGGGCCCCCCTGAGACCCAGTACTTC.

The chain is built from TRBV10-3 and TRBJ2-1; either TRBD1 or TRBD2 may supply D (7 bases each). V lost 4 bases, J lost 2 bases, and 18 bases lay in between. Germline loops: CDR1 ENHRY, CDR2 SYGVKD. The CDR3 runs 17 residues. Here the CDR3 DNA reads TGTGCCATCAGTGGGGACAGTCGGGAGGCCGCCTACAATGAGCAGTTCTTC. This gives the protein CAISGDSREAAYNEQFF.

The chain uses TRBV7-9 and TRBJ2-5, with D hard to call. CDR3 length: 17 residues. V was trimmed by 5 bases and J by 0 bases, leaving 19 bases between them. Germline lookup yields CDR1 SEHNR and CDR2 FQNEAQ (reference sequence). The CDR3 DNA reads TGTGCCAGCAGCCGACTCGAAGGTAGCCCGTACCAAGAGACCCAGTACTTC. Translated, it gives CASSRLEGSPYQETQYF.

This clone was counted a few times. The V and J genes are TRBV9 and TRBJ2-7; TRBD2 aligns across 11 bases. Germline lookup yields CDR1 SGDLS and CDR2 YYNGEE. The V and J ends lost 3 bases and 4 bases, in that order; junction bases with no gene match: 6. The CDR3 loop spans 15 amino acids. This CDR3 is CASSAIAGGQYEQYF. In nucleotides, the CDR3 is TGTGCCAGCAGCGCCATAGCGGGAGGGCAGTACGAGCAGTACTTC.

This chain uses TRBV6-1 with TRBJ2-7, with a weak D call TRBD2 (7 bases). The CDR3 is made up of 15 amino acids. V was trimmed by 6 bases and J by 7 bases, leaving 22 bases between them. The germline V gene has CDR1 MNHNS and CDR2 SASEGT. The CDR3 DNA reads as TGTGCCAGCAGAGACACCTCCGGGGGGCAGGGTGAGCAGTACTTC. It encodes CASRDTSGGQGEQYF.

The chain links TRBV6-6 to TRBJ2-7, with 11 positions matching TRBD1. Germline values: CDR1 MNHNY, CDR2 SVGAGI (reference sequence). The CDR3 is made up of 15 amino acids. V shed 6 bases, J shed 5 bases, and the junction held 9 bases outside the gene matches. The CDR3 coding sequence is TGTGCCAGCAGGCTACGAGGACAGGGGGCCCACGAGCAGTACTTC. It is translated as CASRLRGQGAHEQYF.

V and J are TRBV7-6 and TRBJ2-2; D remains unclear. CDR1 SGHVS and CDR2 FNYEAQ come from the germline V gene. V was trimmed by 1 base and J by 1 base, leaving 7 bases between them. The CDR3 sequence is 15 residues long. For the CDR3, the DNA is TGTGCCAGCAGCTTAGGATCGCAGAACACCGGGGAGCTGTTTTTT. Protein product: CASSLGSQNTGELFF.

The chain uses TRBV6-5 and TRBJ2-1; 7 nucleotides match TRBD1. There are 16 residues in the CDR3. Germline CDR1 MNHEY, CDR2 SVGAGI. V gave up 0 bases and J gave up 3 bases; unmatched junction bases: 5. The CDR3: CASSYSGRGFYNEQFF. The CDR3 DNA follows: TGTGCCAGCAGTTACTCCGGCAGGGGGTTCTACAATGAGCAGTTCTTC.

The chain has TRBV5-1 and TRBJ2-2; TRBD1 is a possible D gene (5 bases). CDR3 length: 13 residues. Between the trimmed V and J ends, which lost 7 bases and 2 bases, there was a span of 9 bases. CDR1 is SGHRS, CDR2 YFSETQ, per germline. In DNA form, the CDR3 reads TGCGCCAGCCACGACAGAAACACCGGGGAGCTGTTTTTT. Encoded protein: CASHDRNTGELFF.

The count of this clone is one. The chain employs TRBV5-1 and TRBJ1-3; 9 bases line up with TRBD1. The CDR3 is 16 amino acids. Germline lookup yields CDR1 SGHRS and CDR2 YFSETQ. With 4 bases clipped from V and 1 base from J, the junction kept 6 bases outside the gene matches. CDR3 sequence reads: CASSLIGTGSGNTIYF. CDR3 bases: TGCGCCAGCAGCCTTATTGGGACAGGGTCTGGAAACACCATATATTTT.

The chain is built from TRBV4-1 and TRBJ2-7; 8 bases match TRBD1. Germline CDR1 is MGHRA and CDR2 is YSYEKL. The CDR3 runs 16 residues. The V segment lost 4 bases and the J segment 1 base; nucleotides outside the gene matches: 9. CDR3 coding DNA: TGCGCCAGCAGCCCCAGAAGGGACAGGAGTTCCTACGAGCAGTACTTC. This gives the protein CASSPRRDRSSYEQYF.

The V gene is TRBV6-5, the J gene TRBJ2-3; D is unclear. From germline, CDR1 is MNHEY and CDR2 SVGAGI. V was cut by 3 bases and J by 4 bases, with 5 bases left in between. The CDR3 extends over 12 amino acids. CDR3 residues: CASSYGPDTQYF. In DNA, the CDR3 is TGTGCCAGCAGTTATGGTCCAGATACGCAGTATTTT.

This rearrangement joins TRBV19 to TRBJ2-5, with D perhaps matching TRBD2 (5 bases). The ends were cut back, 1 base at V and 2 bases at J, with 5 bases in the middle. CDR1 and CDR2 (germline): LNHDA, SQIVND (reference sequence). The CDR3 is 13 residues long. The CDR3 coding sequence is TGTGCCAGTAGTATAGCGGGGCAAGAGACCCAGTACTTC. This codes for CASSIAGQETQYF.

The chain combines TRBV11-2 with TRBJ2-3; 9 nucleotides line up with TRBD2. Germline V gives CDR1 SGHAT, CDR2 FQNNGV. The junction had 17 bases not matched to a gene; V was cut back by 5 bases and J by 5 bases. The CDR3 totals 18 residues. CDR3 residues: CASSLGGTSRRLRDTQYF. CDR3 nucleotides: TGTGCCAGCAGCCTCGGCGGGACTAGCAGAAGACTTAGAGATACGCAGTATTTT.

The V and J genes are TRBV28 and TRBJ2-3, with D unclear. Trimming took off 8 bases at V and 1 base at J, with 7 bases between the two ends. Per the germline V gene, CDR1 is MDHEN and CDR2 is SYDVKM. This CDR3 comprises 12 residues. The DNA for the CDR3 is TGTGCCAGCCAAAGGGGCACAGATACGCAGTATTTT. This translates into CASQRGTDTQYF.

This clone was seen just once. The V call is TRBV14, the J call TRBJ2-2; D might be TRBD2 (7 bases). The CDR3 is made up of 15 amino acids. The V gene's germline CDR1 is SGHDN and CDR2 FVKESK. V shed 6 bases and J shed 6 bases, with 17 bases lying between them. The CDR3 DNA sequence: TGTGCCAGCAGTCGGATAACGGGGGGCCCCGGGGAGCTGTTTTTT. As protein: CASSRITGGPGELFF.

This rearrangement joins TRBV4-1 to TRBJ2-7, with 8 bases lining up with TRBD2. The V and J ends lost 3 bases and 2 bases, in that order; junction bases with no gene match: 6. The CDR3 length is 15 residues. Germline-derived CDR1 and CDR2 are MGHRA and YSYEKL. CDR3 DNA sequence: TGCGCCAGCAGCCAGAGTAGCGGGAAGCCCTACGAGCAGTACTTC. Protein sequence: CASSQSSGKPYEQYF.

This clone was found once. This chain links TRBV2 with TRBJ2-2; D might be TRBD2 (5 bases). Germline CDR1 SNHLY, CDR2 FYNNEI. Trimming took off 7 bases at V and 2 bases at J, with 17 bases between the two ends. The CDR3 runs to 16 residues. CDR3 loop: CASTGLKAINTGELFF. CDR3 nucleotides: TGTGCCAGCACCGGACTGAAAGCCATTAACACCGGGGAGCTGTTTTTT. The full variable domain, its missing parts supplied by reference TRBV2 and TRBJ2-2, is EPEVTQTPSHQVTQMGQEVILRCVPISNHLYFYWYRQILGQKVEFLVSFYNNEISEKSEIFDDQFSVERPDGSNFTLKIRSTKLEDSAMYFCASTGLKAINTGELFFGEGSRLTVL.

The rearrangement joins TRBV6-4 to TRBJ2-2; 7 bases are shared with TRBD1. The trim removed 6 bases at V and 1 base at J, leaving 8 bases unmatched. The CDR3 spans 16 residues. Germline CDR1 is MRHNA and CDR2 is SNTAGT. The CDR3 DNA is TGTGCCAGCAGCGGACTCCGGGACAGGAACACCGGGGAGCTGTTTTTT. Protein: CASSGLRDRNTGELFF.

CDR3 DNA: TGTGCCAGCAGCTTGGGACAGGGGGCGTATGGAACTGGAAACACCATATATTTT. Protein product: CASSLGQGAYGTGNTIYF. The chain carries TRBV4-2 and TRBJ1-3; 12 bases align to TRBD1. V was pared by 5 bases and J by 2 bases, with 10 bases of the junction left unmatched. This CDR3 is built from 18 residues. Germline V CDR1 and CDR2: LGHNA, YNFKEQ.

CDR3 residues: CAISDGRGGFYNEQFF. The CDR3 DNA follows: TGTGCCATCAGTGACGGGAGGGGAGGTTTCTACAATGAGCAGTTCTTC. The genes are TRBV10-3 and TRBJ2-1; 8 bases align to TRBD2. This CDR3 comprises 16 residues. Germline CDR1 and CDR2: ENHRY and SYGVKD. The V segment lost 3 bases and the J segment 3 bases; nucleotides outside the gene matches: 7.

This clone was counted once. The CDR3, as DNA: TGCGCCAGCAGCCCCGAGGGGGGGGGAAGCTCCTACGAGCAGTACTTC. Its protein is CASSPEGGGSSYEQYF. The chain uses TRBV5-1 and TRBJ2-7, with a weak D call TRBD2 (7 bases). This CDR3 is 16 amino acids long. The germline V gene encodes CDR1 SGHRS and CDR2 YFSETQ. Trimming cost V 4 bases and J 0 bases, with 17 bases left between them.

This clone was observed a few times. The rearrangement links TRBV6-6 to TRBJ1-2; D gene unclear. V lost 6 bases and J lost 4, with 15 bases in between. The germline V gene has CDR1 MNHNY and CDR2 SVGAGI (reference sequence). CDR3 length: 14 amino acids. CDR3 DNA: TGTGCCAGCAGAACCTTTGGGGTTGTCTATGGCTACACCTTC. Protein sequence: CASRTFGVVYGYTF.

The CDR3 nucleotides are TGTGCCAGCAGTGGCGCGACAGGGTATTTCTCTGGAAACACCATATATTTT. Protein sequence: CASSGATGYFSGNTIYF. The J gene is TRBJ1-3, the V gene TRBV6-1, with 7 bases identical to TRBD1. The CDR3 totals 17 residues. Germline CDR1 and CDR2: MNHNS and SASEGT. Germline trimming cut 4 bases from V and 0 bases from J; bases unmatched to any gene: 9.